This passage covers 28 T cell receptor beta chains from one sample sequenced in a study of blood T cell repertoires in COVID-19. Repertoires were generated with immunoSEQ multiplex PCR, while TCRdb's copy carries only in-frame clones and drops some. Of some 150,000 clones listed, around 84% are singletons. The specimen was PBMCs or T cells enriched from blood (not recorded which). Receptors originate from a man in his forties or fifties who had recovered from COVID-19.

V usage is TRBV14 and J usage is TRBJ1-3; D gene uncertain. The CDR3 is made up of 17 amino acids. Germline V gene sequence: CDR1 SGHDN, CDR2 FVKESK. V was pared by 0 bases and J by 0 bases, with 12 bases between. The chain's CDR3 is CASSQDLGSSSGNTIYF. In DNA form, the CDR3 reads TGTGCCAGCAGCCAAGATCTAGGCAGTAGCTCTGGAAACACCATATATTTT.

V usage is TRBV24-1 and J usage is TRBJ2-2; D ambiguous. This CDR3 is built from 17 residues. Germline loops: CDR1 KGHDR, CDR2 SFDVKD. V shed 4 bases and J shed 0 bases, with 14 bases lying between them. The CDR3 nucleotides read TGTGCCACCAGTGACCCCCCGGGTACCTCGAACACCGGGGAGCTGTTTTTT. Its protein is CATSDPPGTSNTGELFF.

This clone was counted only a few times. The chain carries TRBV11-2 and TRBJ1-1; TRBD1 aligns across 7 bases. The CDR3 extends over 14 amino acids. Looked up from germline, CDR1 is SGHAT and CDR2 is FQNNGV. V dropped 5 bases and J dropped 4; count of bases not matched to a gene: 7. The CDR3 DNA sequence: TGTGCCAGCAGCCCCACCCCAGGGGGCACTGAAGCTTTCTTT. Translation gives CASSPTPGGTEAFF. The full variable domain, in which reference TRBV11-2 and TRBJ1-1 provide the parts outside the CDR3, is EAGVAQSPRYKIIEKRQSVAFWCNPISGHATLYWYQQILGQGPKLLIQFQNNGVVDDSQLPKDRFSAERLKGVDSTLKIQPAKLEDSAVYLCASSPTPGGTEAFFGQGTRLTVV.

This clone was seen a handful of times. V and J are TRBV19 and TRBJ1-5; D is perhaps TRBD1 (6 bases). CDR1 is LNHDA and CDR2 is SQIVND in the germline V gene (reference sequence). The V end lost 7 bases, the J end lost 0 bases, and 10 bases lay between the germline ends. The CDR3 contains 14 residues. CDR3 nucleotides: TGTGCCAGTAACCCGACAGGTAGCAATCAGCCCCAGCATTTT. It is translated as CASNPTGSNQPQHF.

There are a few counts of this clone. The CDR3 DNA reads as TGTGCCAGTAGTATAGGACAGCTGACAGATACGCAGTATTTT. It is translated as CASSIGQLTDTQYF. The chain joins TRBV19 to TRBJ2-3; D is perhaps TRBD1 (5 bases). The CDR3 is made up of 14 amino acids. The germline CDR1 and CDR2 sequences are LNHDA and SQIVND (reference sequence). V was shortened by 1 base and J by 3 bases, with 8 bases between the two germline ends.

This rearrangement joins TRBV27 to TRBJ2-7; D uncertain. V gave up 6 bases and J gave up 7 bases, with 16 bases separating them. The CDR3 covers 13 residues. Germline lookup yields CDR1 MNHEY and CDR2 SMNVEV (reference sequence). The CDR3 DNA reads TGTGCCAGCAGCCCACTCTCGGTCGGTGAGCAGTACTTC. Translated, it gives CASSPLSVGEQYF.

V is TRBV3-1 (or the pseudogene TRBV3-2) and J is TRBJ1-5; D is perhaps TRBD1 (6 bases). Germline V gene sequence: CDR1 LGHDT, CDR2 YNNKEL (reference sequence). The V gene lost 2 bases and the J gene lost 7 bases, with 15 bases spanning the gap. The CDR3 sequence is 15 residues long. The CDR3 nucleotides read TGTGCCAGCAGCCAAAGTTCAGGGGCAGGGCAGCCCCAGCATTTT. Translating it yields CASSQSSGAGQPQHF.

The rearrangement uses TRBV5-1 and TRBJ2-3, with TRBD1 identical over 7 bases. The CDR3 is 15 residues long. The V segment lost 3 bases and the J segment 2 bases; nucleotides outside the gene matches: 6. In germline, CDR1 is SGHRS, CDR2 YFSETQ. The CDR3, as DNA: TGCGCCAGCAGCTACGGACAGGCAGACACAGATACGCAGTATTTT. It codes for CASSYGQADTDTQYF. The variable domain in full, with the rest retrieved from reference TRBV5-1 and TRBJ2-3, is KAGVTQTPRYLIKTRGQQVTLSCSPISGHRSVSWYQQTPGQGLQFLFEYFSETQRNKGNFPGRFSGRQFSNSRSEMNVSTLELGDSALYLCASSYGQADTDTQYFGPGTRLTVL.

The chain links TRBV19 to TRBJ1-1; maybe TRBD1 (5 bases). Trimming removed 2 bases from V and 6 bases from J, with 19 bases in between. Germline CDR1 reads LNHDA; CDR2 reads SQIVND (reference sequence). The CDR3 extends over 16 amino acids. The CDR3 DNA sequence: TGTGCCAGTAGTATATTTGGGGGGGGACTTACGGCTGAAGCTTTCTTT. Translation: CASSIFGGGLTAEAFF.

V and J are TRBV10-1 and TRBJ1-4; 10 bases map to TRBD1. Germline loops: CDR1 WNHNN, CDR2 SYGVQD (reference sequence). J lost 0 bases, V lost 5 bases, and 3 bases had no gene match. The CDR3 spans 16 residues. CDR3 sequence reads: CASSSGTGATNEKLFF. The CDR3 region has the DNA TGCGCCAGCAGTTCCGGGACAGGGGCAACTAATGAAAAACTGTTTTTT.

The chain links TRBV11-2 to TRBJ1-5; D is perhaps TRBD1 (6 bases). CDR3 length equals 14 residues. With 0 bases removed from V and 4 bases from J, the gap between germline ends came to 7 bases. CDR1 is SGHAT and CDR2 is FQNNGV in the germline V gene. The CDR3 reads CASSLEGGNQPQHF. Here the CDR3 DNA reads TGTGCCAGCAGCTTAGAAGGGGGTAATCAGCCCCAGCATTTT.

The sample holds a few counts of this clone. This sequence joins TRBV7-8 and TRBJ1-1; 9 nucleotides agree with TRBD1. With V trimmed by 4 bases and J by 5 bases, 8 bases remained unmatched. Germline V gene lookup returns CDR1 SGHVS and CDR2 FQNEAQ. The CDR3 has 15 residues. CDR3 DNA: TGTGCCAGCAGCTACTTGGACAGGGGAATTACTGAAGCTTTCTTT. The encoded protein is CASSYLDRGITEAFF. Based on the CDR3 plus reference TRBV7-8 and TRBJ1-1, the full variable domain is GAGVSQSPRYKVAKRGQDVALRCDPISGHVSLFWYQQALGQGPEFLTYFQNEAQLDKSGLPSDRFFAERPEGSVSTLKIQRTQQEDSAVYLCASSYLDRGITEAFFGQGTRLTVV.

The rearrangement uses TRBV2 and TRBJ1-5; D is unclear. In germline, CDR1 is SNHLY, CDR2 FYNNEI. Trimming cost V 7 bases and J 4 bases, with 11 bases left between them. This CDR3 region has 13 residues. The CDR3 region is CASTKNRNQPQHF. For the CDR3, the DNA is TGTGCCAGCACCAAAAACAGAAATCAGCCCCAGCATTTT.

This clone was picked up many times. The V call is TRBV19, the J call TRBJ1-1, with D hard to call. The V end was cut by 5 bases, the J end by 4 bases, with 17 bases between. The CDR3 is made up of 15 amino acids. Germline V gene data show CDR1 as LNHDA and CDR2 as SQIVND (reference sequence). Here the CDR3 reads CASSAVWAQSTEAFF. Written as DNA, the CDR3 is TGTGCCAGTAGTGCTGTCTGGGCCCAGAGCACTGAAGCTTTCTTT. The full variable domain, in which reference TRBV19 and TRBJ1-1 provide the parts outside the CDR3, is DGGITQSPKYLFRKEGQNVTLSCEQNLNHDAMYWYRQDPGQGLRLIYYSQIVNDFQKGDIAEGYSVSREKKESFPLTVTSAQKNPTAFYLCASSAVWAQSTEAFFGQGTRLTVV.

The chain joins TRBV3-1 (or the pseudogene TRBV3-2) to TRBJ1-6, with D hard to call. Trimming cost V 0 bases and J 9 bases, with 24 bases left between them. This CDR3 spans 19 amino acids. Germline CDR1 reads LGHDT; CDR2 reads YNNKEL (reference sequence). CDR3 amino acids: CASSQDKVGPGIRPSPLHF. CDR3 coding DNA: TGTGCCAGCAGCCAAGATAAAGTCGGGCCGGGGATACGCCCTTCACCCCTCCACTTT.

This chain joins TRBV2 and TRBJ1-1; D not resolved. This CDR3 region has 13 residues. CDR1 is SNHLY and CDR2 is FYNNEI in the germline V gene. Trimming took off 6 bases at V and 5 bases at J, with 13 bases between the two ends. The CDR3 loop is CASSREGRTEAFF. The CDR3 DNA reads TGTGCCAGCAGCCGGGAAGGGAGAACTGAAGCTTTCTTT.

This chain links TRBV7-9 with TRBJ2-3, with 9 bases lining up with TRBD1. Trimming cost V 5 bases and J 3 bases; bases outside gene matches: 3. The length of the CDR3 is 14 residues. Germline CDR1 reads SEHNR; CDR2 reads FQNEAQ (reference sequence). Here the CDR3 reads CASSTGQGTDTQYF. CDR3 bases: TGTGCCAGCAGCACGGGACAGGGAACAGATACGCAGTATTTT.

The chain has TRBV27 and TRBJ2-5; 10 nucleotides match TRBD2. The J segment lost 6 bases and the V segment lost 5 bases, leaving 9 bases of the junction unmatched. The CDR3 is 15 amino acids. Germline V gene data show CDR1 as MNHEY and CDR2 as SMNVEV (reference sequence). The CDR3 protein is CASSPSRTSGKTQYF. DNA of the CDR3: TGTGCCAGCAGTCCATCCCGGACTAGCGGAAAGACCCAGTACTTC.

CDR3 DNA: TGCGCCAGCACCGGAGGGGGCGCTGGGGCCAACGTCCTGACTTTC. The encoded protein is CASTGGGAGANVLTF. The rearrangement joins TRBV5-1 to TRBJ2-6; a weak D match, TRBD1 (7 bases). Trimming shortened V by 6 bases and J by 2 bases, and 12 bases separated the two germline ends. Germline V gene sequence: CDR1 SGHRS, CDR2 YFSETQ. CDR3 length: 15 residues.

This chain joins TRBV7-8 and TRBJ2-3; 8 bases line up with TRBD1. In germline, CDR1 is SGHVS, CDR2 FQNEAQ. J gave up 3 bases and V 5 bases, and 7 bases lay outside the gene matches. CDR3 length: 15 amino acids. CDR3 residues: CASSQDRVVTDTQYF. In nucleotides, the CDR3 is TGTGCCAGCAGCCAGGACAGGGTGGTAACAGATACGCAGTATTTT.

CDR3: CASRKGGTNTEAFF. The CDR3 DNA is TGTGCCAGCAGAAAAGGGGGCACGAACACTGAAGCTTTCTTT. The chain carries TRBV28 and TRBJ1-1, with 7 bases that match TRBD1. This CDR3 spans 14 amino acids. Germline V CDR1 and CDR2: MDHEN, SYDVKM. J gave up 1 base and V 6 bases, and 5 bases lay outside the gene matches.

The chain joins TRBV6-2 or TRBV6-3 to TRBJ1-5; TRBD1 might be the D (5 bases). This CDR3 has 15 residues. The germline gives CDR1 MNHEY, CDR2 SVGEGT. V shed 7 bases and J shed 2 bases, with 15 bases lying between them. CDR3 nucleotides: TGTGCCAGCATCCCTCAGGGCAGGGGCAATCAGCCCCAGCATTTT. Its translation: CASIPQGRGNQPQHF.

The V and J genes are TRBV12-3 or TRBV12-4 and TRBJ2-5; no definite D call. The V end was cut by 1 base, the J end by 13 bases, with 13 bases between. The CDR3 is 12 residues long. The CDR3 bases are TGTGCCAGCAGTTTAGATGGAGTTGTAACGTACTTC. Its translation is CASSLDGVVTYF.

This chain links TRBV5-1 with TRBJ1-5; TRBD1 matches at 8 bases. Unmatched junction bases numbered 3, after V lost 4 bases and J lost 0 bases. The CDR3 sequence is 15 residues long. Germline assignment: CDR1 SGHRS and CDR2 YFSETQ. CDR3 bases: TGCGCCAGCAGCCCGGGACAGGTTAGCAATCAGCCCCAGCATTTT. Translation gives CASSPGQVSNQPQHF.

The CDR3, as DNA: TGTGCCATCACTCTGAGCATGAACACTGAAGCTTTCTTT. Protein: CAITLSMNTEAFF. V gene TRBV10-3 combines with J gene TRBJ1-1; no firm D call. CDR1 is ENHRY and CDR2 is SYGVKD in the germline V gene. The CDR3 is 13 amino acids. V gave up 7 bases and J gave up 0 bases, with 9 bases separating them.

The chain couples TRBV3-1 (or the pseudogene TRBV3-2) to TRBJ1-1; 11 nucleotides match TRBD1. This CDR3 has 14 amino acids. Germline CDR1 LGHDT, CDR2 YNNKEL (reference sequence). Unmatched junction bases numbered 4, after V lost 4 bases and J lost 6 bases. CDR3 protein: CASSLPGQGAEAFF. CDR3 bases: TGTGCCAGCAGCCTCCCGGGACAGGGGGCTGAAGCTTTCTTT.

The chain uses TRBV19 and TRBJ1-1; 11 positions match TRBD1. Germline V gene data show CDR1 as LNHDA and CDR2 as SQIVND (reference sequence). V shed 6 bases, J shed 4 bases, and the junction held 7 bases outside the gene matches. This CDR3 has 15 amino acids. CDR3 protein: CASRAPGTGGTEAFF. CDR3 DNA sequence: TGTGCCAGTAGGGCCCCCGGGACAGGGGGCACTGAAGCTTTCTTT.

The rearrangement links TRBV24-1 to TRBJ1-5, with D possibly matching TRBD1 (5 bases). The CDR3 has 17 residues. In germline, CDR1 is KGHDR, CDR2 SFDVKD. V was cut by 4 bases and J by 2 bases, with 17 bases left in between. The CDR3 sequence: CATSDASGPRGNQPQHF. DNA for the CDR3: TGTGCCACCAGTGACGCTTCAGGGCCCAGGGGCAATCAGCCCCAGCATTTT.